The T cell receptor beta chain under discussion was sequenced for a study of cytomegalovirus exposure and HLA in healthy donors. Regarding the study as a whole: Earlier results showed most TCR beta V segments being productive about 87% or about 30% of the time. Most CMV-associated TCR beta chains appeared HLA-restricted in a later analysis. The HLA-A and HLA-B alleles of most subjects were reportedly predicted accurately from TCR beta sequences. An analysis was carried out later, and it reportedly showed fewer N-insertions in an Asian-associated ancestry cluster than the roughly 670-donor mean.

This clone was counted only a few times. Its antigen remains unknown. Different DNA sequences within this sample yield the same CDR3. The germline V and J ends were trimmed by 3 bases and 4 bases, with 22 bases remaining between them. Germline V lookup: CDR1 SNHLY, CDR2 FYNNEI. CDR3 length equals 18 residues. PCR employed 60 Vbeta and 13 Jbeta primers. Generated by immunoSEQ multiplex PCR, the TCRdb table keeps only in-frame clones and is missing some. The sample comprises 100,000 to 150,000 clones, more than 80% of which are singletons, and over 4.5% rests with the top ten. Sequenced material: PBMCs. The receptor was derived from a woman in her 40s in good health and CMV-seropositive. The rearrangement joins TRBV2 to TRBJ2-1; weak D call: TRBD1 (5 bases). The CDR3 protein is CASSDVGYGQGIYNEQFF. The CDR3 DNA reads as TGTGCCAGCAGTGATGTGGGTTATGGTCAGGGAATATACAATGAGCAGTTCTTC.